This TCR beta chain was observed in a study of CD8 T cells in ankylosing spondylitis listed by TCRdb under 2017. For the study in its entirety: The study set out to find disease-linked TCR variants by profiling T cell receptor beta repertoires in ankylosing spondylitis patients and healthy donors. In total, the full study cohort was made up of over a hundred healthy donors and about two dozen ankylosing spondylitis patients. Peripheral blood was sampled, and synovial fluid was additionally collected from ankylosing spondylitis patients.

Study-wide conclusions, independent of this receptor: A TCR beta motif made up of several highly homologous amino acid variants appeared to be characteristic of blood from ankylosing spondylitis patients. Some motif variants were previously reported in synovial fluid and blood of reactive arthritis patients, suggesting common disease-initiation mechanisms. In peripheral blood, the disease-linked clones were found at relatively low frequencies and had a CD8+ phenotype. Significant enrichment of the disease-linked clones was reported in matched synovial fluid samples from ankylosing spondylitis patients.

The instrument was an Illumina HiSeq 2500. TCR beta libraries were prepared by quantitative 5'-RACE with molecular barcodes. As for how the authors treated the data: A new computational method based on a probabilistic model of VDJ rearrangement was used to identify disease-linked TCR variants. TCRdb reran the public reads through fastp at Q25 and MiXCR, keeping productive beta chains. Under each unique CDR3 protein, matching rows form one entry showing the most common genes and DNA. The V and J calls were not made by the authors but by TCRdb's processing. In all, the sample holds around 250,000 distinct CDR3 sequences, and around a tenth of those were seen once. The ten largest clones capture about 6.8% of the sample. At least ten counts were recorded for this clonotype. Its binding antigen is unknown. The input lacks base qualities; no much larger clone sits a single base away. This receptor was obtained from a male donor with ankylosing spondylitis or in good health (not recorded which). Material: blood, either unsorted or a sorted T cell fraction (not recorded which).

DNA sequence: TGTGCCAGCAAGACAGGTTCTAACTATGGCTACACCTTC. Protein translation: CASKTGSNYGYTF. This sequence uses TRBV12-3 or TRBV12-4 and TRBJ1-2, and TRBD1 may be the D gene, going by 6 matching bases. The junction shows trimming of 7 bases on V and 0 bases on J, plus 9 bases between the germline ends. Reading from cysteine to phenylalanine, the CDR3 counts 13 amino acids. The only DNA kept is the CDR3, 39 bases in frame from the first base.